The rows below give T cell receptor beta chains drawn from one sample of a study of response to subunit inactivated influenza vaccine. In TCRdb, the RT-PCR reads were re-called with MiXCR into one record per CDR3 protein. Of some 520,000 distinct CDR3 sequences in the sample, 16% were seen once. The sample was CD4+ T cells sorted from PBMCs, taken less than 30 months after vaccination. The source of these receptors is a man in his fifties or sixties who received an inactivated influenza vaccine. Each CDR3 is given with its conserved first and last residue. Fields, in order: V gene, J gene, clone size, D gene, CDR3 DNA, CDR3 protein. D genes are given only for firm matches. For some rows the clone size is stated as once, few or many, or as a class when expanded; others skip it.

>TRBV24-1|TRBJ2-3|-|-
TGTGCCACCAGTGTTGGGGCGCGAGATACGCAGTATTTT
CATSVGARDTQYF
>TRBV20-1|TRBJ2-3|few|-
TGCAGTACCTTTGAGGGGATGAGCACAGATACGCAGTATTTT
CSTFEGMSTDTQYF
>TRBV6-2/TRBV6-3|TRBJ2-5|few|-
TGTGCCAGCAGGGGGCATGATAGAGAGACCCAGTACTTC
CASRGHDRETQYF
>TRBV5-6|TRBJ2-3|few|TRBD2
TGTGCCAGCAGCTTGGCGGGTAGCGGGAGTACTAGCACAGATACGCAGTATTTT
CASSLAGSGSTSTDTQYF
>TRBV5-1|TRBJ1-2|many|-
TGCGCCAGCAGCCAGACCACACACGGCTCCTATGGCTACACCTTC
CASSQTTHGSYGYTF
>TRBV7-8|TRBJ1-1|many|-
TGTGCCAGCAGCTTAGGTGGCAAGTCGGACACTGAAGCTTTCTTT
CASSLGGKSDTEAFF
>TRBV20-1|TRBJ2-4|few|-
TGCAGTGCTAGAGGCAGGGGTCGGGACATTCAGTACTTC
CSARGRGRDIQYF
>TRBV19|TRBJ1-1|-|-
TGTGCCAGTTCTTCCAGGGCAAACACTGAAGCTTTCTTT
CASSSRANTEAFF
>TRBV15|TRBJ2-3|many|-
TGTGCCACCAGCAGAGATAGAGGACTAGATACGCAGTATTTT
CATSRDRGLDTQYF
>TRBV2|TRBJ2-2|few|TRBD2
TGTGCCAGCAGGGGGGGACTAGCAGGGAGTAACACCGGGGAGCTGTTTTTT
CASRGGLAGSNTGELFF
>TRBV9|TRBJ2-3|few|-
TGTGCCAGCAGCCGCACACTAGCAGATACGCAGTATTTT
CASSRTLADTQYF
>TRBV24-1|TRBJ2-5|many|TRBD1
TGTGCCACCAGCCAGAGGGGACAGTTTCAAGAGACCCAGTACTTC
CATSQRGQFQETQYF
>TRBV20-1|TRBJ2-7|-|-
TGCAGTGCTTCGCGGAGCTACCTCTACGAGCAGTACTTC
CSASRSYLYEQYF
>TRBV6-5|TRBJ2-3|many|-
TGTGCCAGCAGTTCGCCCGGGCCGAGGGATACGCAGTATTTT
CASSSPGPRDTQYF
>TRBV7-2|TRBJ2-7|-|TRBD1
TGTGCCAGCAGCCTATCTCAGGGGGTCAACGAGCAGTACTTC
CASSLSQGVNEQYF
>TRBV20-1|TRBJ1-5|few|TRBD1
TGCAGTGCGGAAACAGGGGTCGGCAATCAGCCCCAGCATTTT
CSAETGVGNQPQHF
>TRBV5-8|TRBJ2-3|few|TRBD2
TGTGCCAGCAGCCCCGGGACTAGCAATCCTAGCACAGATACGCAGTATTTT
CASSPGTSNPSTDTQYF
>TRBV20-1|TRBJ2-3|few|-
TGCAGTGCTAATGTTGACACAGATACGCAGTATTTT
CSANVDTDTQYF
>TRBV20-1|TRBJ2-1|-|TRBD2
TGCAGTGCTGCCTTCCCGGGACTAGGAAACAATGAGCAGTTCTTC
CSAAFPGLGNNEQFF
>TRBV5-1|TRBJ2-2|-|-
TGCGCCAGCAGCTTGGAGAGTAGAGAGAACACCGGGGAGCTGTTTTTT
CASSLESRENTGELFF
>TRBV7-2|TRBJ2-7|-|-
TGTGCCAGCAGGAGAAAAGGGATGAAGGACTACGAGCAGTACTTC
CASRRKGMKDYEQYF
>TRBV29-1|TRBJ2-2|few|TRBD1
TGCAGCGCTGGACAGGGGACTTTATCCGGGGAGCTGTTTTTT
CSAGQGTLSGELFF
>TRBV29-1|TRBJ1-3|few|-
TGCAGCGTCGCAAAACCGACAGGCTCAGGAAACACCATATATTTT
CSVAKPTGSGNTIYF
>TRBV12-3/TRBV12-4|TRBJ1-1|-|-
TGTGCCAGCAGTCCCCGCCGGGATATGAACACTGAAGCTTTCTTT
CASSPRRDMNTEAFF
>TRBV6-5|TRBJ1-2|few|-
TGTGCCAGCAATTCAGGCTATGGCTACACCTTC
CASNSGYGYTF
>TRBV5-1|TRBJ2-6|few|-
TGCGCCAGCACTATCAGCTCTGGGGCCAACGTCCTGACTTTC
CASTISSGANVLTF
>TRBV12-3/TRBV12-4|TRBJ2-3|many|-
TGTGCCAGCAGTTTACGTATGGGAGTCACAGATACGCAGTATTTT
CASSLRMGVTDTQYF
>TRBV20-1|TRBJ1-3|-|-
TGCAGTGCTAGGAACGGGCACTCTGGAAACACCATATATTTT
CSARNGHSGNTIYF
>TRBV12-3/TRBV12-4|TRBJ1-2|-|TRBD1
TGTGCCAGCAGTTCGGGACAGGGAGTCGGTAACTATGGCTACACCTTC
CASSSGQGVGNYGYTF
>TRBV7-2|TRBJ2-2|few|TRBD2
TGTGCCAGCAGCTTAACTAGCGGGGGAGTCACCGGGGAGCTGTTTTTT
CASSLTSGGVTGELFF
>TRBV20-1|TRBJ2-7|-|TRBD2
TGCAGTGCATTGCGAAGCGGGGTTTACGAGCAGTACTTC
CSALRSGVYEQYF
>TRBV4-3|TRBJ2-6|few|-
TGCGCCAGCAGCCAAGACAACTCTGGGGCCAACGTCCTGACTTTC
CASSQDNSGANVLTF
>TRBV12-3/TRBV12-4|TRBJ2-7|few|-
TGTGCCAGCAGTTTAGACGGGGGGCTGGGCGAGCAGTACTTC
CASSLDGGLGEQYF
>TRBV12-3/TRBV12-4|TRBJ2-7|-|-
TGTGCCAGCAGTTTGGCCCGGGACACCCCTGACGAGCAGTACTTC
CASSLARDTPDEQYF
>TRBV24-1|TRBJ2-1|-|TRBD1
TGTGCCACCAGTGATTTAGGGACAGGGGTCTTCTTC
CATSDLGTGVFF
>TRBV5-1|TRBJ2-3|many|-
TGCGCCAGCAGTCGTGGGGACCCGAGCACAGATACGCAGTATTTT
CASSRGDPSTDTQYF
>TRBV5-1|TRBJ2-5|many|-
TGCGCCAGCAGGACGCGGGGTGGACAGAATCAAGAGACCCAGTACTTC
CASRTRGGQNQETQYF
>TRBV20-1|TRBJ1-2|-|TRBD1
TGCAGTGCTAGCCGGGACAGGGGGCATCGGGGATCTGGCTACACCTTC
CSASRDRGHRGSGYTF
>TRBV5-1|TRBJ1-1|-|-
TGCGCCAGCAGCCCCAGAGGGACACGGATGAACACTGAAGCTTTCTTT
CASSPRGTRMNTEAFF
>TRBV4-1|TRBJ2-7|-|-
TGCGCCAGCAGCCAGGGGGAGGTAGGCGAGCAGTACTTC
CASSQGEVGEQYF
>TRBV5-1|TRBJ2-7|-|-
TGCGCCAGCAGCTTGGCCAGTGGGAGCCCCTACGAGCAGTACTTC
CASSLASGSPYEQYF
>TRBV20-1|TRBJ1-4|few|-
TGCAGTGCTAGAGATAGTGTCCGGGGGGCAACTAATGAAAAACTGTTTTTT
CSARDSVRGATNEKLFF
>TRBV5-1|TRBJ1-1|few|-
TGCGCCAGCAGCTTGAGAGGACAGAGAAACACTGAAGCTTTCTTT
CASSLRGQRNTEAFF
>TRBV6-4|TRBJ1-2|-|-
TGTGCCAGCAGGGACCTCGGGGGTGGCTACACCTTC
CASRDLGGGYTF
>TRBV10-2|TRBJ2-7|few|TRBD1
TGCGCCAGCAGCCAGGGGGCGAACGAGCAGTACTTC
CASSQGANEQYF
>TRBV20-1|TRBJ2-1|-|TRBD2
TGCAGTGCTAGCGCTCTGAAGGGACTAGCGGGAACCTACAATGAGCAGTTCTTC
CSASALKGLAGTYNEQFF
>TRBV12-3/TRBV12-4|TRBJ1-2|few|-
TGTGCCAGCAGTTTCTCAGGGAACTATGGCTACACCTTC
CASSFSGNYGYTF
>TRBV5-6|TRBJ2-1|-|-
TGTGCCAGCAGCTTTCAGCAACCCGGCCGCGATGAGCAGTTCTTC
CASSFQQPGRDEQFF
>TRBV25-1|TRBJ1-3|-|TRBD1
TGTGCCAGCAGTATCTCGGGACAGGGTGGAAACACCATATATTTT
CASSISGQGGNTIYF
>TRBV5-1|TRBJ2-3|few|-
TGCGCCAGCAGCTTGGGGGCCCCAGATACGCAGTATTTT
CASSLGAPDTQYF
>TRBV24-1|TRBJ2-5|few|-
TGTGCCACCAGTGATTTTGGTCAGGGGGAGACCCAGTACTTC
CATSDFGQGETQYF
>TRBV5-5|TRBJ2-2|few|TRBD1
TGTGCCAGCAGCCCTAAACAGGGGGTTACCGGGGAGCTGTTTTTT
CASSPKQGVTGELFF
>TRBV6-2/TRBV6-3|TRBJ2-5|-|-
TGTGCCAGCACCCACGAGACAGCCTACCAAGAGACCCAGTACTTC
CASTHETAYQETQYF
>TRBV4-1|TRBJ2-3|-|TRBD2
TGCGCCAGCAGCCAGGGTGCCGGGACTAGCAAGTATTTT
CASSQGAGTSKYF
>TRBV4-2|TRBJ2-3|many|TRBD1
TGTGCCAGCAACCAACAGGGGGCCGCCGCAGATACGCAGTATTTT
CASNQQGAAADTQYF
>TRBV6-4|TRBJ1-2|few|-
TGTGCCAGCATCTTTATGGGCAACTATGGCTACACCTTC
CASIFMGNYGYTF
>TRBV14|TRBJ2-6|-|-
TGTGCCAGCAGCCGTGCGGGGTCTGGGGCCAACGTCCTGACTTTC
CASSRAGSGANVLTF